The T cell receptor (beta chain) under discussion was sequenced for a study of T cell responses to AZD1222 COVID-19 vaccine. V was clipped by 6 bases and J by 4 bases, with 12 bases between them. The germline CDR1 and CDR2 sequences are MGHDK and SYGVNS. This CDR3 has 14 amino acids. Comments on this clone: Its target is not known.

Whole-study results and caveats: Two AZD1222 doses significantly raised spike-specific TCR breadth and depth over controls. It should be noted that donors were predominantly white British and more often female, and clonal diversity was possibly underestimated.

Profiling relied on immunoSEQ multiplex PCR, and the TCRdb table lists in-frame clones only, not all of them. Of approximately 150,000 clones in the sample, roughly nine tenths are singletons; the top ten hold more than 1.4%. The receptor comes from an adult in good health. Specimen: peripheral blood, collected on day 0 of AZD1222 vaccination. This chain uses TRBV25-1 with TRBJ2-2; tentatively, D is TRBD1 (5 bases). CDR3 in DNA: TGTGCCAGCAGCCCACAGGATATCACCGGGGAGCTGTTTTTT. This codes for CASSPQDITGELFF.